This is a list of T cell receptor beta chains from one sample in a study of blood T cell repertoires in COVID-19. The data were produced by immunoSEQ multiplex PCR, yet TCRdb's version contains in-frame clones alone and is incomplete. The table records 240,000 or so clones, roughly four fifths of them present only once. Sequencing was carried out using peripheral blood. These receptors all come from a young man who had recovered from COVID-19. Each CDR3 is given with its conserved first and last residue. A D gene is named only where the DNA matches it firmly. Size is omitted from some rows. Given values are once, few, many or a class for expanded clones.

clone_size d_call j_call v_call cdr3_nt cdr3_aa
NA NA TRBJ1-5 TRBV3-1/TRBV3-2 TGTGCCAGCTCCCCGGGGGGCAATCAGCCCCAGCATTTT CASSPGGNQPQHF
NA NA TRBJ2-1 TRBV9 TGTGCCAGCAGCGTTCAGGGGCTCTACAATGAGCAGTTCTTC CASSVQGLYNEQFF
once NA TRBJ1-3 TRBV19 TGTGCCAGTAGTATCCTGTACAGGGAATTTCCTTCTGGAAACACCATATATTTT CASSILYREFPSGNTIYF
NA NA TRBJ1-5 TRBV18 TGTGCCAGCTCACCACGCGGGGAGGAGCCCCAGCATTTT CASSPRGEEPQHF
NA NA TRBJ2-7 TRBV7-2 TGTGCCAGCAGCACCGGACTGGCCGGGGGCGAGCAGTACTTC CASSTGLAGGEQYF
NA NA TRBJ2-3 TRBV11-3 TGTGCCAGCAGCTCAAGGGGGATCACAGATACGCAGTATTTT CASSSRGITDTQYF
NA NA TRBJ2-7 TRBV7-9 TGTGCCAGCAGCTCCGGAGGTGGGAAACCTTGGGGCGAGCAGTACTTC CASSSGGGKPWGEQYF
NA TRBD1 TRBJ2-5 TRBV6-6 TGTGCCAGCAGTTATGAGACAGGGTATTTTCAAGAGACCCAGTACTTC CASSYETGYFQETQYF
NA NA TRBJ1-4 TRBV5-5 TGTGCCAGCAGCTTGGCGGTTAATGAAAAACTGTTTTTT CASSLAVNEKLFF
NA TRBD1 TRBJ1-1 TRBV7-2 TGTGCCAGCAGCCCTGGGGGTACAGGGGGCTTGATCACTGAAGCTTTCTTT CASSPGGTGGLITEAFF
few NA TRBJ2-2 TRBV27 TGTGCCAGCCGCAGATCGAACACCGGGGAGCTGTTTTTT CASRRSNTGELFF
NA TRBD2 TRBJ2-1 TRBV6-4 TGTGCCAGCAGTGCGCATGGGTCGGGGGGGCATGTTACTGAGCAGTTCTTC CASSAHGSGGHVTEQFF
few TRBD1 TRBJ1-1 TRBV7-9 TGTGCCAGCAGCTCCAGGGACAGAGAAGCTTTCTTT CASSSRDREAFF
NA NA TRBJ1-2 TRBV5-4 TGTGCCAGCAGCTTGGACGGGATCTATGGCTACACCTTC CASSLDGIYGYTF
NA NA TRBJ1-2 TRBV9 TGTGCCAGCAGCTCCCCCATCCAGGGGAAGGGCTACACCTTC CASSSPIQGKGYTF
NA TRBD1 TRBJ2-1 TRBV5-4 TGTGCCAGCAGCCCAGCCGACAGGGGCATCATCGATGAGCAGTTCTTC CASSPADRGIIDEQFF
few NA TRBJ2-1 TRBV5-1 TGCGCCAGCAGCTTGGGACGGGATGAGCAGTTCTTC CASSLGRDEQFF
NA TRBD2 TRBJ2-1 TRBV4-2 TGTGCCAGCAGCCAAGAGGAAGCGGGGGAGTTCTTC CASSQEEAGEFF
NA TRBD1 TRBJ1-5 TRBV18 TGTGCCAGCTCACAACAGGGGATAGCCTCGGGCAATCAGCCCCAGCATTTT CASSQQGIASGNQPQHF
NA NA TRBJ2-1 TRBV7-9 TGTGCCAGTCACAAGAGGGTTTCAGATGAGCAGTTCTTC CASHKRVSDEQFF
NA TRBD1 TRBJ2-2 TRBV10-3 TGTGCCATCAGTGACCGGGACAGGGGCACCGGGGAGCTGTTTTTT CAISDRDRGTGELFF
NA NA TRBJ1-2 TRBV27 TGTGCCAGCAGCCCTGAGGGGGTGGATGGCTACACCTTC CASSPEGVDGYTF
NA TRBD2 TRBJ2-5 TRBV7-3 TGTGCCAGCAGCCCCGGACTAGCGGGGGGCCAAGAGACCCAGTACTTC CASSPGLAGGQETQYF
NA NA TRBJ2-7 TRBV12-3/TRBV12-4 TGTGCCAGCAGTCCCAACGGTGGCGAGCAGTACTTC CASSPNGGEQYF
NA TRBD1 TRBJ1-2 TRBV5-5 TGTGCCAGCGGAAGGGGACAGGGCAGCACCTTC CASGRGQGSTF
NA NA TRBJ2-1 TRBV27 TGTGCCAGCAGTTTGTCCAGGGGACATGAGCAGTTCTTC CASSLSRGHEQFF
NA NA TRBJ1-1 TRBV10-3 TGTGCCATCAGTGAGCGGGAGAACACTGAAGCTTTCTTT CAISERENTEAFF
NA NA TRBJ2-3 TRBV6-5 TGTGCCAGCAGACTCGGTAGCAGCACAGATACGCAGTATTTT CASRLGSSTDTQYF
once TRBD2 TRBJ2-5 TRBV2 TGTGCCAGCTCCGGGACTACTCCGCCCCAAGAGACCCAGTACTTC CASSGTTPPQETQYF
NA NA TRBJ2-2 TRBV24-1 TGTGCCACCAGTGTCGGGGAGATCGGGGAGCTGTTTTTT CATSVGEIGELFF
few NA TRBJ1-3 TRBV9 TGTGCCAGCAGCGTAGAATCGGGTTTGTTGGGAAACACCATATATTTT CASSVESGLLGNTIYF
many NA TRBJ1-1 TRBV19 TGTGCCAGTAGAGGGAGGGACCCTAGGTTCGCTGAAGCTTTCTTT CASRGRDPRFAEAFF
NA TRBD1 TRBJ2-7 TRBV9 TGTGCCAGCAGCCCTTTGGACAGGGGACCCTCCTACGAGCAGTACTTC CASSPLDRGPSYEQYF
NA TRBD2 TRBJ2-6 TRBV6-2/TRBV6-3 TGTGCCAGCAGCCTCCGGGGGGTCGGGGCCAACGTCCTGACTTTC CASSLRGVGANVLTF
NA TRBD1 TRBJ2-7 TRBV3-1/TRBV3-2 TGTGCCAGCAGCTTACCGGACAGGGGAAGGAACGAGCAGTACTTC CASSLPDRGRNEQYF
NA TRBD2 TRBJ2-1 TRBV7-2 TGTGCCAGCAGCTTAACCCCCCAGTTAGCGGGTGGCACTGAGCAGTTCTTC CASSLTPQLAGGTEQFF
once NA TRBJ2-3 TRBV5-4 TGTGCCAGCAGCAGAGGGGGGGGACGACATGATACGCAGTATTTT CASSRGGGRHDTQYF
once NA TRBJ1-1 TRBV7-9 TGTGCCAGCAGCCCGGGGGGAGGCGGTGAAGCTTTCTTT CASSPGGGGEAFF
NA NA TRBJ2-4 TRBV2 TGTGCCAGCAGTGACAACCTCAGAAACATTCAGTACTTC CASSDNLRNIQYF
few NA TRBJ1-5 TRBV27 TGTGCCAGCACCGACGACCGGGTGTCCAATCAGCCCCAGCATTTT CASTDDRVSNQPQHF
NA TRBD2 TRBJ2-1 TRBV10-3 TGTGCCATCAGTGGTTTTAGCGGGGGGGCCGTCGGTGAGCAGTTCTTC CAISGFSGGAVGEQFF
NA TRBD1 TRBJ2-3 TRBV28 TGTGCCAGCAGTCAGACAGGGGGCATCTCAGATACGCAGTATTTT CASSQTGGISDTQYF
NA TRBD1 TRBJ2-7 TRBV6-5 TGTGCCAGCCGACGCGGACAGGGACCGTCGGAGTACTTC CASRRGQGPSEYF
NA NA TRBJ2-1 TRBV4-1 TGCGCCAGCAGCCAAGTAAATTACAATGAGCAGTTCTTC CASSQVNYNEQFF
NA NA TRBJ1-1 TRBV7-8 TGTGCCAGCAGCTTAAGTAGGGGCGCTCGATCTGAAGCTTTCTTT CASSLSRGARSEAFF
NA TRBD1 TRBJ2-3 TRBV3-1/TRBV3-2 TGTGCCAGCAGTCTCACAGGGGTTGGATCAGATACGCAGTATTTT CASSLTGVGSDTQYF
NA NA TRBJ2-1 TRBV11-1 TGTGCCAGCAGCTTAGTGGCGGGGCCGGGGGTAGAGCAGTTCTTC CASSLVAGPGVEQFF
NA TRBD1 TRBJ1-1 TRBV5-1 TGCGCCAGCAGCGCCGGGACAGGGCGAAACACTGAAGCTTTCTTT CASSAGTGRNTEAFF
NA NA TRBJ1-1 TRBV15 TGTGCCACCAGCAGGGGTGGAGACAGTAGACAGAACACTGAAGCTTTCTTT CATSRGGDSRQNTEAFF
NA NA TRBJ1-3 TRBV19 TGTGCCAGTTTCGGAGGACTGGCTGGAAACACCATATATTTT CASFGGLAGNTIYF